This T cell receptor beta chain was sequenced during a study of T cells in localized non-small cell lung cancer. After removal of 6 bases from V and 0 bases from J, the junction contained 13 bases not matched to a gene. This CDR3 contains 17 residues. The germline V gene has CDR1 MNHEY and CDR2 SMNVEV (reference sequence). Sequenced by immunoSEQ multiplex PCR; TCRdb stores in-frame clones only, minus some. The sample lists 10,000 to 15,000 clones, just over 85% seen once, with around 58% in the top ten. The sequence was obtained from a male donor older than 55 with stage III lung adenocarcinoma. The rearrangement uses TRBV27 and TRBJ1-1; TRBD1 agrees at 7 bases. The sample was peripheral blood, taken before any cancer treatment. The CDR3 protein is CASRALRDRLMNTEAFF. The CDR3 DNA is TGTGCCAGCAGAGCTCTCCGGGACAGACTAATGAACACTGAAGCTTTCTTT.